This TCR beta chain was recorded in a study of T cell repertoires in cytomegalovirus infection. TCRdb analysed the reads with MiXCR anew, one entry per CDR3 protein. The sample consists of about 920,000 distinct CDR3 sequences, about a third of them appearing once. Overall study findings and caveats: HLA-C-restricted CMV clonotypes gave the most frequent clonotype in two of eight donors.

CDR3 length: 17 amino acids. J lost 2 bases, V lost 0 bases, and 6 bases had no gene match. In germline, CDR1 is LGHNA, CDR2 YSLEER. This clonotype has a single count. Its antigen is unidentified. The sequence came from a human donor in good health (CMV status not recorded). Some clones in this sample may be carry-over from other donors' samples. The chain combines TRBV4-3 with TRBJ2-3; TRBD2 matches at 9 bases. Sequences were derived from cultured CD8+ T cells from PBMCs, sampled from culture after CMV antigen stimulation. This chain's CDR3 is CASSQDEAGGPTDTQYF. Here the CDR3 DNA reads TGCGCCAGCAGCCAAGATGAGGCGGGGGGGCCCACAGATACGCAGTATTTT.